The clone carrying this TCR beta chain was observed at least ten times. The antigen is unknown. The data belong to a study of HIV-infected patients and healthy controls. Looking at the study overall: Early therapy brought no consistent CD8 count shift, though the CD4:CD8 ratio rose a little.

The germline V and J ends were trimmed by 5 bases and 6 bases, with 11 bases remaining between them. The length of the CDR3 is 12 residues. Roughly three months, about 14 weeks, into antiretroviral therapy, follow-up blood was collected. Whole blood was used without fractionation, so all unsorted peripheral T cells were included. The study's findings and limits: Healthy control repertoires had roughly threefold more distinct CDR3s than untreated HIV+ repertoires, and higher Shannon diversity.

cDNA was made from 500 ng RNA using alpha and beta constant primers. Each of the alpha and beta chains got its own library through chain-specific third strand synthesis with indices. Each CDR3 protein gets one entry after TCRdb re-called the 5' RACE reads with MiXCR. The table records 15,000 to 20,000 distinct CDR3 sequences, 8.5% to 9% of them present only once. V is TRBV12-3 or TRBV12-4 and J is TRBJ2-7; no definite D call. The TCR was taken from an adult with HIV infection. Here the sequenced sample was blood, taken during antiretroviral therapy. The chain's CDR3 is CASSQDLIEQYF. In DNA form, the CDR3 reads TGTGCCAGCAGTCAAGACCTAATCGAGCAGTACTTC.